A single TCR beta chain is shown here with its context. This record belongs to a study of blood T cell repertoires in COVID-19. Participants, about 18 to 100 years old, spanned 24 US areas. Participants classified as exposed had met a COVID-19 case within 2 weeks before study entry. Germline CDR1 and CDR2: KGHSH and LQKENI. The length of the CDR3 is 15 residues. The ends lost 2 bases at V and 5 bases at J; junction bases unmatched: 2. Using immunoSEQ multiplex PCR, the repertoire was profiled, and TCRdb retains in-frame clones only, with some absent. The data hold some 400,000 clones, with approximately 90% observed a single time.

This receptor was obtained from a woman aged 40 to 50 who had been exposed to COVID-19. The chain employs TRBV18 and TRBJ2-2, with 10 bases that match TRBD2. Sequences were obtained from PBMCs or T cells enriched from blood (not recorded which). CDR3 DNA: TGTGCCAGCTCACCAATAGCGGGAGGTACCGGGGAGCTGTTTTTT. As protein: CASSPIAGGTGELFF.